This T cell receptor beta chain was sequenced for a study of T cells in Graves' hyperthyroidism and ophthalmopathy. Whole-study findings and limits: Prediction of ophthalmopathy progression came a median roughly 7.1 months pre-onset.

This CDR3 comprises 15 residues. The V gene's germline CDR1 is ENHRY and CDR2 SYGVKD. V shed 10 bases and J shed 0 bases, with 18 bases lying between them. There are many counts of this clonotype. Its target is unknown. RNA transcripts yielded amplified TCR beta CDR3 regions. HTBI primers were employed in a first-round RT-PCR of the TCR CDR3. TCRdb ran MiXCR on the multiplex PCR reads and lists one entry per CDR3 protein. Of about 480,000 distinct CDR3 sequences listed, around 15% are singletons. Sequenced sample: blood. The sequence derives from a woman between 18 and 30 years old with Graves' hyperthyroidism. The chain combines TRBV10-3 with TRBJ1-1; D possibly corresponds to TRBD1 (5 bases). The CDR3 region is CATYGETVMNTEAFF. DNA of the CDR3: TGTGCCACCTATGGGGAGACAGTTATGAACACTGAAGCTTTCTTT.